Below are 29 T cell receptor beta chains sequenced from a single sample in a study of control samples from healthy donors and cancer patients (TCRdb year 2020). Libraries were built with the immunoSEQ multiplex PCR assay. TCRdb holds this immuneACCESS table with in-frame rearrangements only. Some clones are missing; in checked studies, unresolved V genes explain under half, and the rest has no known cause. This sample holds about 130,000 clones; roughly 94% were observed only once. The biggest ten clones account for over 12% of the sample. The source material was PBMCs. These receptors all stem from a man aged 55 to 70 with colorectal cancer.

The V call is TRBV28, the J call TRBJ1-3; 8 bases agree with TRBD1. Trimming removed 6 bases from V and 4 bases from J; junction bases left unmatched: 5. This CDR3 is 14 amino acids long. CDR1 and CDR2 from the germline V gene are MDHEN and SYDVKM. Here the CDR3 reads CASSRTGTGNTIYF. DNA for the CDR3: TGTGCCAGCAGCAGGACAGGGACCGGAAACACCATATATTTT. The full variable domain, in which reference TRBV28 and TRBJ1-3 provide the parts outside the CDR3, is DVKVTQSSRYLVKRTGEKVFLECVQDMDHENMFWYRQDPGLGLRLIYFSYDVKMKEKGDIPEGYSVSREKKERFSLILESASTNQTSMYLCASSRTGTGNTIYFGEGSWLTVV.

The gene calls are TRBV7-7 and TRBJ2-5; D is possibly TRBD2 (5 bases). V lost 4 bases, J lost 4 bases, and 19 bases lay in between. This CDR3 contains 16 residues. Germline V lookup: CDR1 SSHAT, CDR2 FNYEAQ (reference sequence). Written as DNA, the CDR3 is TGTGCCAGCAGCTACGTACTGAGCGGTAGTAGAGAGACCCAGTACTTC. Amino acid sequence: CASSYVLSGSRETQYF.

CDR3 protein: CASSPGRFSNQPQHF. DNA of the CDR3: TGTGCCAGCAGCCCGGGACGGTTTAGCAATCAGCCCCAGCATTTT. The chain has TRBV6-5 and TRBJ1-5; a possible D gene is TRBD1 (5 bases). V shed 6 bases and J shed 0 bases, with 12 bases lying between them. The length of the CDR3 is 15 residues. CDR1 and CDR2 (germline): MNHEY, SVGAGI.

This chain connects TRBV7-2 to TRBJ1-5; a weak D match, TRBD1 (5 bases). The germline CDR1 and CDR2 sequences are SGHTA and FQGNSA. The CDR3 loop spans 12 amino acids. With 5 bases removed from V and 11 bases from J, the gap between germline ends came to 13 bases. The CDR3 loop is CASSVWGGTQHF. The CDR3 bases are TGTGCCAGCAGCGTTTGGGGGGGGACCCAGCATTTT.

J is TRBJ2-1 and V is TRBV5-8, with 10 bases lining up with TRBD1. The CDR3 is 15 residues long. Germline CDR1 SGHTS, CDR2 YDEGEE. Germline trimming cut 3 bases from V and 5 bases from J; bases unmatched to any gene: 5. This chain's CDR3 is CASSSDRGRNNEQFF. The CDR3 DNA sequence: TGTGCCAGCAGCTCTGACAGGGGGCGCAACAATGAGCAGTTCTTC.

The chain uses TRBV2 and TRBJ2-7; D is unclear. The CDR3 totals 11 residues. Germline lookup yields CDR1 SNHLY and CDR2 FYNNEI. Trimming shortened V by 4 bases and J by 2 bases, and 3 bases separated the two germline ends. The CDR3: CASSVTYEQYF. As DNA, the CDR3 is TGTGCCAGCAGTGTAACCTACGAGCAGTACTTC.

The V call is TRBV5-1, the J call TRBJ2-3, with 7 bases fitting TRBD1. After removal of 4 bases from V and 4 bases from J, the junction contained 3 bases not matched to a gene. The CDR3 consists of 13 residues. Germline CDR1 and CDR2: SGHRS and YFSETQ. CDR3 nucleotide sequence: TGCGCCAGCAGCCTACAGGGGCCAGATACGCAGTATTTT. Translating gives CASSLQGPDTQYF.

As DNA, the CDR3 is TGCGCCAGCAGTGAGACTCGCGCTTCTGGAAACACCATATATTTT. This gives the protein CASSETRASGNTIYF. The chain links TRBV10-1 to TRBJ1-3; unclear D gene. CDR3 size: 15 residues. V was clipped by 2 bases and J by 1 base, with 9 bases between them. Germline V gene sequence: CDR1 WNHNN, CDR2 SYGVQD (reference sequence).

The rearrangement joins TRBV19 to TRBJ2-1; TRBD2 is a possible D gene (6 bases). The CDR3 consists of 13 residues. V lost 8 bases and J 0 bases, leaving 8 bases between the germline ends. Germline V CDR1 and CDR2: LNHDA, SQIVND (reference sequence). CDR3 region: CASRGSSYNEQFF. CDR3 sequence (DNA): TGTGCCAGTCGGGGGAGCTCCTACAATGAGCAGTTCTTC.

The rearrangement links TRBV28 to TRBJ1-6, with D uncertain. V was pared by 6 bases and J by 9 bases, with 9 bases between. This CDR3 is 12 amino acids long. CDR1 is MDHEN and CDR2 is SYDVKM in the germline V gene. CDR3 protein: CASSLKGSPLHF. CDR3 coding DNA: TGTGCCAGCAGCCTCAAGGGTTCACCCCTCCACTTT.

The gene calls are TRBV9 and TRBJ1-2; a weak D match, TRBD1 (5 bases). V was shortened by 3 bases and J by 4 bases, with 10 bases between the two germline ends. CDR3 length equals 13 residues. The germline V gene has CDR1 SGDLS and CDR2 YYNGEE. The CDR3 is CASSATGGYGYTF. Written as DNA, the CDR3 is TGTGCCAGCAGCGCTACAGGTGGCTATGGCTACACCTTC.

The CDR3 coding sequence is TGCGCCAGCAGCTTGGAGTTCGGGCCCGCCTATGGCTACACCTTC. Translation gives CASSLEFGPAYGYTF. The chain has TRBV5-1 and TRBJ1-2, with unresolved D. The CDR3 runs to 15 residues. Trimming pared 0 bases from V and 4 bases from J, leaving 13 bases between. From germline, CDR1 is SGHRS and CDR2 YFSETQ.

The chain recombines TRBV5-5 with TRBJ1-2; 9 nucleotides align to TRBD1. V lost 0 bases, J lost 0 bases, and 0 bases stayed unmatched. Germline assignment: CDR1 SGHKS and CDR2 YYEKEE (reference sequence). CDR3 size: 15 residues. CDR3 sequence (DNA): TGTGCCAGCAGCTTGGGGGACAGGGCTAACTATGGCTACACCTTC. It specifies CASSLGDRANYGYTF. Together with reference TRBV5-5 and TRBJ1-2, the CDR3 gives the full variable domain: DAGVTQSPTHLIKTRGQQVTLRCSPISGHKSVSWYQQVLGQGPQFIFQYYEKEERGRGNFPDRFSARQFPNYSSELNVNALLLGDSALYLCASSLGDRANYGYTFGSGTRLTVV.

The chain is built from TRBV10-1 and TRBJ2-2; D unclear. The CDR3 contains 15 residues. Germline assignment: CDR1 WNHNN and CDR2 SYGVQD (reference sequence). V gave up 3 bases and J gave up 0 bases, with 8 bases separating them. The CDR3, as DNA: TGCGCCAGCAGTGAAAGCGACGCGAACACCGGGGAGCTGTTTTTT. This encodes CASSESDANTGELFF.

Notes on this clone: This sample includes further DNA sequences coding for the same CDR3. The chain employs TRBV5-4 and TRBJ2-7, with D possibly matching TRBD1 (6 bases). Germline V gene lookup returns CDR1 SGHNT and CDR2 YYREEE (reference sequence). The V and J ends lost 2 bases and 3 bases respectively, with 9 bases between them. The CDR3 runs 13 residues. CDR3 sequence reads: CASSLQGNYEQYF. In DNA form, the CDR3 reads TGTGCCAGCAGCTTACAGGGAAACTACGAGCAGTACTTC.

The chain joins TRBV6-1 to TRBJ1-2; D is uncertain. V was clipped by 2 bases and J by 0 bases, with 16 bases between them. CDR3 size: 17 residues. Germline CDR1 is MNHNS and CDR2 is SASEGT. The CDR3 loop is CASSEPRSPDPNYGYTF. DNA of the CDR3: TGTGCCAGCAGTGAACCGCGTTCCCCAGACCCTAACTATGGCTACACCTTC.

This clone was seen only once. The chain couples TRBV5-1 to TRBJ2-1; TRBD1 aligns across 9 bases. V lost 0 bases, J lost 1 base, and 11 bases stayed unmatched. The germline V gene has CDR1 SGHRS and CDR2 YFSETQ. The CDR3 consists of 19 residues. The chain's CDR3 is CASSLGTGVPFNSYNEQFF. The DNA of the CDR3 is TGCGCCAGCAGCTTGGGGACAGGGGTCCCCTTCAATTCCTACAATGAGCAGTTCTTC.

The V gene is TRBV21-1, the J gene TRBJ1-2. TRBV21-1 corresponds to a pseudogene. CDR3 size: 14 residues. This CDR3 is CASSKEGGNDGYTF. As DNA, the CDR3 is TGTGCCAGCAGCAAAGAAGGGGGGAACGATGGCTACACCTTC.

The CDR3 sequence is CASSPDATYNSPLHF. CDR3 in DNA: TGCGCCAGCAGCCCCGACGCTACCTATAATTCACCCCTCCACTTT. The chain carries TRBV5-1 and TRBJ1-6; no definite D call. Trimming left V 4 bases short and J 2 bases short, with 10 bases between. Looked up from germline, CDR1 is SGHRS and CDR2 is YFSETQ. The CDR3 has 15 residues.

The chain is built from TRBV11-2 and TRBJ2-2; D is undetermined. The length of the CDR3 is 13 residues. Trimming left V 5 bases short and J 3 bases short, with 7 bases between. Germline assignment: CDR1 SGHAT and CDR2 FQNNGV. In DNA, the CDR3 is TGTGCCAGCAGCGTGGGGTACACCGGGGAGCTGTTTTTT. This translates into CASSVGYTGELFF.

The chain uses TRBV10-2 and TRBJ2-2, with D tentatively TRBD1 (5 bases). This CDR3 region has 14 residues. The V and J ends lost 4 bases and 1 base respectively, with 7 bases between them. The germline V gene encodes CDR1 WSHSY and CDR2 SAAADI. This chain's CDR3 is CASSGTRNTGELFF. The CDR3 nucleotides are TGCGCCAGCAGTGGGACACGGAACACCGGGGAGCTGTTTTTT.

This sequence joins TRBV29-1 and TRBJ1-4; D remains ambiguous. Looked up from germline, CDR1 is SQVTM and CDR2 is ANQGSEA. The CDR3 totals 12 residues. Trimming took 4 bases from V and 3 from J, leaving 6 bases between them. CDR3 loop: CSVGAPNEKLFF. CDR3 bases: TGCAGCGTTGGGGCCCCTAATGAAAAACTGTTTTTT.

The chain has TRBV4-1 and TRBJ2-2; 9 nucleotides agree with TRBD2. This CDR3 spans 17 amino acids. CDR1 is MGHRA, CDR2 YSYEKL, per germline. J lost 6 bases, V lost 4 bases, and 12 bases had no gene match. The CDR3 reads CASSPLYSRGGPGELFF. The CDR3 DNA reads TGCGCCAGCAGCCCACTTTATTCGCGGGGGGGCCCCGGGGAGCTGTTTTTT.

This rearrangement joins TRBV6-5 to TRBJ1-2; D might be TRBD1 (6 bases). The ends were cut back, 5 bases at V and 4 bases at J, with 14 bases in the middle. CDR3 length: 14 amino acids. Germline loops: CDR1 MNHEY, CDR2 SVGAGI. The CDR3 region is CASSPPGHVYGYTF. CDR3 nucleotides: TGTGCCAGCAGTCCCCCGGGACATGTCTATGGCTACACCTTC.

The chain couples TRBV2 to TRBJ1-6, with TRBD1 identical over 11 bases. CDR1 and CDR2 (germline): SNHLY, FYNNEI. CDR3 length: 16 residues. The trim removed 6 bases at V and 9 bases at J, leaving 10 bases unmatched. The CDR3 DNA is TGTGCCAGCAGAGTCGCACCGGGGACAGGGGGTTCACCCCTCCACTTT. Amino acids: CASRVAPGTGGSPLHF.

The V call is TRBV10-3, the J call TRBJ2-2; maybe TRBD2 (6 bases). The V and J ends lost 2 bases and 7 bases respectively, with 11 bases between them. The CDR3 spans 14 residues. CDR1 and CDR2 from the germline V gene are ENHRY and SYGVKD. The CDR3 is CAISENGRGGELFF. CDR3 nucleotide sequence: TGTGCCATCAGTGAGAACGGGAGAGGCGGGGAGCTGTTTTTT.

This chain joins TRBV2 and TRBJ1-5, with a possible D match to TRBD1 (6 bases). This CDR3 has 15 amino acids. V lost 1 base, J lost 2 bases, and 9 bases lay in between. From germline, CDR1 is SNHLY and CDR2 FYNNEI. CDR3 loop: CASSEGRTGNQPQHF. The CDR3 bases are TGTGCCAGCAGTGAAGGGAGGACAGGCAATCAGCCCCAGCATTTT. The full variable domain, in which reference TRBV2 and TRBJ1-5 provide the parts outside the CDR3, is EPEVTQTPSHQVTQMGQEVILRCVPISNHLYFYWYRQILGQKVEFLVSFYNNEISEKSEIFDDQFSVERPDGSNFTLKIRSTKLEDSAMYFCASSEGRTGNQPQHFGDGTRLSIL.

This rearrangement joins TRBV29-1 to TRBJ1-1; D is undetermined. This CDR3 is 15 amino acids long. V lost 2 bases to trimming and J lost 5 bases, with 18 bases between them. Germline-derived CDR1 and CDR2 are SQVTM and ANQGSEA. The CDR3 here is CSVEPRGRVKTEAFF. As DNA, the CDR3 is TGCAGCGTTGAACCCCGAGGGAGGGTCAAGACTGAAGCTTTCTTT.

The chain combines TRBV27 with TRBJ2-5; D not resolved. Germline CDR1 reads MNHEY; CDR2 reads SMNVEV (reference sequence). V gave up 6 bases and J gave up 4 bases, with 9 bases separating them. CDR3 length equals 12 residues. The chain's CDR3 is CASRSPPETQYF. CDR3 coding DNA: TGTGCCAGCAGATCCCCCCCAGAGACCCAGTACTTC.